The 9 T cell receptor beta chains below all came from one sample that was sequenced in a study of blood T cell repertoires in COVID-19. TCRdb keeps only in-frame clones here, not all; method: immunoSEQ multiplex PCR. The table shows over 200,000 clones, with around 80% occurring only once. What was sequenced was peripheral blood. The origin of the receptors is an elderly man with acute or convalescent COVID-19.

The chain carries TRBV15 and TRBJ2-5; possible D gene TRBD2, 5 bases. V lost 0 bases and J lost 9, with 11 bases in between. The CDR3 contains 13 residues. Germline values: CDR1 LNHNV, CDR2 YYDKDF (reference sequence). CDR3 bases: TGTGCCACCAGCAGAGAGGAGCGGTGGGCCCAGTACTTC. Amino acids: CATSREERWAQYF.

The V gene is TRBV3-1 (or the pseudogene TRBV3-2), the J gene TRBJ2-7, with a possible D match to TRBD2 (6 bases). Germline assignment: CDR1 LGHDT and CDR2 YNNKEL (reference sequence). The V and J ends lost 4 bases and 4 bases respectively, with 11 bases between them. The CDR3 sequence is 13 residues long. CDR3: CASSPGTPYEQYF. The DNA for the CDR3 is TGTGCCAGCAGCCCCGGGACTCCATACGAGCAGTACTTC.

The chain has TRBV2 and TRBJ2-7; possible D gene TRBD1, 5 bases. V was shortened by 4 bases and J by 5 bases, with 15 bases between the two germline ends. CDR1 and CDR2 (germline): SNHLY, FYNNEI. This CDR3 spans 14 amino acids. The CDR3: CASSGVGVGHEQYF. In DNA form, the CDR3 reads TGTGCCAGCAGTGGCGTAGGGGTTGGCCACGAGCAGTACTTC. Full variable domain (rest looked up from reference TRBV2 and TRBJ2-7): EPEVTQTPSHQVTQMGQEVILRCVPISNHLYFYWYRQILGQKVEFLVSFYNNEISEKSEIFDDQFSVERPDGSNFTLKIRSTKLEDSAMYFCASSGVGVGHEQYFGPGTRLTVT.

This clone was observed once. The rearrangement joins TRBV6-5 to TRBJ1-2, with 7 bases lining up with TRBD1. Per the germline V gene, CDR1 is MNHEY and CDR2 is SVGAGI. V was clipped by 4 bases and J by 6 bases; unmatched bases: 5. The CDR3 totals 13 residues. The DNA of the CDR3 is TGTGCCAGCAGTTTAACAGGGGTTGATGGCTACACCTTC. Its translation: CASSLTGVDGYTF.

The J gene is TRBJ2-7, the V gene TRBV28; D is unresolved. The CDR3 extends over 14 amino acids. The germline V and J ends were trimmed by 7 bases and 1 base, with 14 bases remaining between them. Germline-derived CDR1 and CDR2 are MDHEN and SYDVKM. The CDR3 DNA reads TGTGCCAGCACCATAGGCGGCGGTTCCTACGAGCAGTACTTC. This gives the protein CASTIGGGSYEQYF.

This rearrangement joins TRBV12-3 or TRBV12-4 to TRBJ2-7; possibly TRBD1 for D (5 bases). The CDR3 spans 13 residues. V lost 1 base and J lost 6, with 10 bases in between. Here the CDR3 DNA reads TGTGCCAGCAGTTTAGGGGGAAGGGGCGAGCAGTACTTC. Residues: CASSLGGRGEQYF.

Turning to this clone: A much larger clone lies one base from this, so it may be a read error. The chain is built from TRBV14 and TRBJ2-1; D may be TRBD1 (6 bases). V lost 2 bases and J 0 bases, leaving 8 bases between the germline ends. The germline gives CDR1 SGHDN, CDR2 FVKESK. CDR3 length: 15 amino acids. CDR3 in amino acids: CASSQQGSSYNEQFF. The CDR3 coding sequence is TGTGCCAGCAGCCAACAGGGGAGCTCCTACAATGAGCAGTTCTTC.

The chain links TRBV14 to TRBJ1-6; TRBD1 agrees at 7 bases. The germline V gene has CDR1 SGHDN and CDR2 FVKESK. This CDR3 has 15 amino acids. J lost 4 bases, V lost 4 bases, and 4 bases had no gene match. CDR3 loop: CASSRLTGYNSPLHF. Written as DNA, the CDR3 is TGTGCCAGCAGCCGATTGACAGGGTATAATTCACCCCTCCACTTT.

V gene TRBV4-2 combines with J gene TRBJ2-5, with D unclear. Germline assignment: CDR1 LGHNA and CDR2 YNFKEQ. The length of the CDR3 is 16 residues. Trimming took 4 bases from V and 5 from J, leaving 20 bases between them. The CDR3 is CASSPVWSSISETQYF. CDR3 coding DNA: TGTGCCAGCAGCCCGGTTTGGTCCTCAATTTCGGAGACCCAGTACTTC.